A single sample is the source of the 27 T cell receptor beta chains below, sequenced in a study of cytomegalovirus exposure and HLA in healthy donors. 13 Jbeta primers and 60 Vbeta primers were used for the PCR. Assay: immunoSEQ multiplex PCR; the TCRdb copy retains only in-frame clones and omits some. The sample lists hundreds of thousands of clones, roughly two thirds occurring once. Sequences were obtained from PBMCs. The receptors derive from a female donor in good health and CMV-seronegative.

The chain links TRBV4-2 to TRBJ1-4, with TRBD1 identical over 7 bases. The V gene end was trimmed by 4 bases and the J gene end by 5 bases; junction bases not matched to a gene: 4. The CDR3 runs 14 residues. From germline, CDR1 is LGHNA and CDR2 YNFKEQ. The CDR3 DNA sequence: TGTGCCAGCAGCCCTCGACAGGGAAATGAAAAACTGTTTTTT. Residues: CASSPRQGNEKLFF.

V and J are TRBV5-8 and TRBJ1-2; 9 nucleotides match TRBD1. V lost 3 bases, J lost 4 bases, and 4 bases stayed unmatched. The CDR3 covers 14 residues. CDR1 and CDR2 from the germline V gene are SGHTS and YDEGEE. This CDR3 is CASSWDRAGYGYTF. Here the CDR3 DNA reads TGTGCCAGCAGCTGGGACAGGGCGGGCTATGGCTACACCTTC.

The chain combines TRBV6-1 with TRBJ2-7, with TRBD2 as a possible D gene (5 bases). V lost 6 bases, J lost 3 bases, and 18 bases lay in between. The CDR3 contains 15 residues. Germline values: CDR1 MNHNS, CDR2 SASEGT. CDR3 amino acids: CASRRERVGIYEQYF. CDR3 in DNA: TGTGCCAGCAGAAGGGAGAGGGTCGGGATCTACGAGCAGTACTTC.

A note on this clone: Compared with germline, one end of the junction differs, possibly owing to a read error. V gene TRBV7-9 combines with J gene TRBJ2-7; 10 positions match TRBD2. This CDR3 is 16 amino acids long. Germline CDR1 and CDR2: SEHNR and FQNEAQ (reference sequence). The CDR3 spells CSSSSAGGKSSYEQYF. The DNA of the CDR3 is TGTTCCAGCAGCTCAGCGGGGGGGAAGAGCTCCTACGAGCAGTACTTC.

As regards this clone: Other DNA sequences in this sample translate to the same CDR3. The chain has TRBV28 and TRBJ1-2; TRBD1 agrees at 10 bases. J was trimmed by 4 bases and V by 5 bases; bases with no gene match: 1. The germline V gene encodes CDR1 MDHEN and CDR2 SYDVKM. This CDR3 is built from 13 residues. The CDR3 protein is CASSRTGGYGYTF. The CDR3 bases are TGTGCCAGCAGTAGGACAGGGGGCTATGGCTACACCTTC.

The CDR3 region is CASSVESTYNEQFF. As DNA, the CDR3 is TGTGCCAGCAGCGTAGAGAGTACCTACAATGAGCAGTTCTTC. V and J are TRBV9 and TRBJ2-1; D call uncertain. CDR3 length equals 14 residues. The V end lost 0 bases, the J end lost 2 bases, and 6 bases lay between the germline ends. CDR1 SGDLS and CDR2 YYNGEE come from the germline V gene.

Here the CDR3 DNA reads TGTGCCAGCAGCTCAGAGAGAAATCAGCCCCAGCATTTT. The encoded protein is CASSSERNQPQHF. The V and J genes are TRBV11-3 and TRBJ1-5; D not resolved. The CDR3 length is 13 residues. With 4 bases removed from V and 4 bases from J, the gap between germline ends came to 8 bases. Germline assignment: CDR1 SGHNT and CDR2 YENEEA.

This clone was observed a single time. The chain links TRBV5-4 to TRBJ2-2; TRBD2 agrees at 9 bases. The J segment lost 3 bases and the V segment lost 3 bases, leaving 9 bases of the junction unmatched. The CDR3 spans 17 residues. Germline values: CDR1 SGHNT, CDR2 YYREEE (reference sequence). The CDR3 nucleotides are TGTGCCAGCAGCTCCCGGGGCGGGGGGGTCGACACCGGGGAGCTGTTTTTT. Amino acid sequence: CASSSRGGGVDTGELFF.

J is TRBJ1-5 and V is TRBV19, with TRBD1 as a possible D gene (5 bases). V was shortened by 4 bases and J by 5 bases, with 15 bases between the two germline ends. Germline CDR1 and CDR2: LNHDA and SQIVND (reference sequence). The CDR3 has 15 residues. The CDR3 DNA sequence: TGTGCCAGTAGTACGAGGACAACCGAATATCAGCCCCAGCATTTT. It codes for CASSTRTTEYQPQHF.

V usage is TRBV5-1 and J usage is TRBJ2-1; 12 bases map to TRBD2. Germline values: CDR1 SGHRS, CDR2 YFSETQ. V dropped 2 bases and J dropped 9; count of bases not matched to a gene: 9. The CDR3 totals 16 residues. CDR3 coding DNA: TGCGCCAGCAGCTTATCTAGCGGGGGGGGAGGAGGTGAGCAGTTCTTC. Translating gives CASSLSSGGGGGEQFF.

The CDR3 protein is CASSLLTGTGDTQYF. DNA for the CDR3: TGCGCCAGCAGCTTGCTGACAGGGACAGGAGATACGCAGTATTTT. The chain combines TRBV5-1 with TRBJ2-3, with TRBD1 matching 8 bases. V shed 1 base and J 5 bases; nucleotides not matched to a gene: 6. The germline V gene has CDR1 SGHRS and CDR2 YFSETQ. The CDR3 sequence is 15 residues long.

The J gene is TRBJ1-1, the V gene TRBV11-2, with D maybe TRBD1 (6 bases). This CDR3 comprises 13 residues. The V gene's germline CDR1 is SGHAT and CDR2 FQNNGV. Deletions cut 2 bases from V and 6 bases from J, with 10 bases between. In nucleotides, the CDR3 is TGTGCCAGCAGCTTATCCGGGACACCTGAAGCTTTCTTT. This encodes CASSLSGTPEAFF.

This chain links TRBV5-6 with TRBJ2-3; TRBD2 matches at 10 bases. The CDR3 totals 18 residues. J was trimmed by 3 bases and V by 4 bases; bases with no gene match: 14. The germline V gene encodes CDR1 SGHDT and CDR2 YYEEEE. CDR3 nucleotide sequence: TGTGCCAGCAGCGATCTCCGCCCTAGCGGGAGAGTGACAGATACGCAGTATTTT. Residues: CASSDLRPSGRVTDTQYF.

This clone was found once. The chain carries TRBV6-6 and TRBJ1-2; 7 bases agree with TRBD1. The germline gives CDR1 MNHNY, CDR2 SVGAGI (reference sequence). The CDR3 extends over 15 amino acids. Unmatched junction bases numbered 15, after V lost 6 bases and J lost 8 bases. As DNA, the CDR3 is TGTGCCAGCAGACCCGGGACAGTGGTGGTAGGGGGCTACACCTTC. This sequence encodes CASRPGTVVVGGYTF.

The chain is built from TRBV5-1 and TRBJ2-6; TRBD1 aligns across 12 bases. The CDR3 runs to 17 residues. The germline CDR1 and CDR2 sequences are SGHRS and YFSETQ. The junction had 6 bases not matched to a gene; V was cut back by 4 bases and J by 4 bases. The CDR3 spells CASSPGQGARGANVLTF. DNA of the CDR3: TGCGCCAGCAGCCCGGGACAGGGGGCGCGAGGGGCCAACGTCCTGACTTTC. Drawing the rest from reference TRBV5-1 and TRBJ2-6, the complete variable domain is KAGVTQTPRYLIKTRGQQVTLSCSPISGHRSVSWYQQTPGQGLQFLFEYFSETQRNKGNFPGRFSGRQFSNSRSEMNVSTLELGDSALYLCASSPGQGARGANVLTFGAGSRLTVL.

This clone has a single count. This sequence joins TRBV6-1 and TRBJ2-1; D might be TRBD1 (6 bases). CDR3 length: 13 amino acids. The ends were cut back, 0 bases at V and 12 bases at J, with 12 bases in the middle. Germline CDR1 reads MNHNS; CDR2 reads SASEGT. CDR3 loop: CASSEARKGGQFF. The CDR3 nucleotides are TGTGCCAGCAGTGAAGCGCGTAAAGGGGGGCAGTTCTTC.

This clone has just a few counts. V and J are TRBV19 and TRBJ2-2; TRBD2 might be the D (6 bases). Trimming removed 5 bases from V and 7 bases from J, with 26 bases in between. The CDR3 contains 18 residues. Germline V gives CDR1 LNHDA, CDR2 SQIVND (reference sequence). The CDR3 DNA is TGTGCCAGTAGTGCAACTCCTCGGGTCCGGGAGAGGAACGGGGAGCTGTTTTTT. It codes for CASSATPRVRERNGELFF.

V gene TRBV7-2 combines with J gene TRBJ2-3; TRBD2 matches 9 bases. J was trimmed by 6 bases and V by 1 base; bases with no gene match: 11. CDR3 length equals 17 residues. The germline CDR1 and CDR2 sequences are SGHTA and FQGNSA. The CDR3 DNA reads as TGTGCCAGCAGCTTAGGGGCGGGGGGGCGCAGGGCGGATACGCAGTATTTT. This sequence encodes CASSLGAGGRRADTQYF.

The chain combines TRBV4-1 with TRBJ2-5, with D maybe TRBD1 (6 bases). CDR3 length: 16 residues. V lost 1 base, J lost 2 bases, and 14 bases lay in between. Germline V gene lookup returns CDR1 MGHRA and CDR2 YSYEKL. The CDR3 DNA is TGCGCCAGCAGCCAAGGTATGGGGGCGCGGCAAGAGACCCAGTACTTC. Translated, it gives CASSQGMGARQETQYF.

The genes are TRBV5-1 and TRBJ2-2, with 9 positions matching TRBD1. Germline lookup yields CDR1 SGHRS and CDR2 YFSETQ. Trimming took 3 bases from V and 7 from J; bases not matched to a gene: 10. The CDR3 spans 16 residues. DNA of the CDR3: TGCGCCAGCAGCTCCTCCGGGACAGGGAGCGGCGGGGAGCTGTTTTTT. Translated, it gives CASSSSGTGSGGELFF.

The chain couples TRBV25-1 to TRBJ1-1; D not certain. V lost 0 bases, J lost 8 bases, and 10 bases lay in between. Germline V lookup: CDR1 MGHDK, CDR2 SYGVNS. The CDR3 sequence is 13 residues long. CDR3 coding DNA: TGTGCCAGCAGTGAATACAGGAATTCGGAAGCTTTCTTT. Its translation: CASSEYRNSEAFF.

This chain links TRBV7-9 with TRBJ2-3, with 8 bases lining up with TRBD1. This CDR3 is 15 amino acids long. The germline gives CDR1 SEHNR, CDR2 FQNEAQ (reference sequence). Trimming took 5 bases from V and 3 from J; bases not matched to a gene: 7. In nucleotides, the CDR3 is TGTGCCAGCAGCGGTAGCAGGGGGCGAACAGATACGCAGTATTTT. This sequence encodes CASSGSRGRTDTQYF.

This sequence joins TRBV7-2 and TRBJ2-1; D is ambiguous. This CDR3 is 13 amino acids long. Germline V gene data show CDR1 as SGHTA and CDR2 as FQGNSA. Trimming took off 6 bases at V and 5 bases at J, with 11 bases between the two ends. Written as DNA, the CDR3 is TGTGCCAGCAGAAGAGGTCGGAACAATGAGCAGTTCTTC. This translates into CASRRGRNNEQFF.

The chain uses TRBV7-9 and TRBJ2-1, with 10 bases that match TRBD2. V shed 3 bases and J 7 bases; nucleotides not matched to a gene: 6. CDR3 length equals 15 residues. Germline values: CDR1 SEHNR, CDR2 FQNEAQ (reference sequence). This chain's CDR3 is CASSFLAGGFNEQFF. In DNA, the CDR3 is TGTGCCAGCAGCTTCTTAGCGGGAGGTTTTAATGAGCAGTTCTTC.

The rearrangement joins TRBV30 to TRBJ2-3, with D unclear. V shed 2 bases and J shed 4 bases, with 25 bases lying between them. This CDR3 has 18 amino acids. CDR1 and CDR2 (germline): GTSNPN, SVGIG (reference sequence). CDR3 sequence reads: CAWSPFLSPGLFSDTQYF. CDR3 DNA: TGTGCCTGGAGTCCGTTTCTTTCGCCGGGTCTCTTTTCAGATACGCAGTATTTT.

CDR3 bases: TGTGCCAGCAGATTTAGGGCGTCAGAGGGACTAGCGGGAGTTCATGAGCAGTTCTTC. It encodes CASRFRASEGLAGVHEQFF. V and J are TRBV27 and TRBJ2-1; the match to TRBD2 covers 14 bases. CDR1 and CDR2 from the germline V gene are MNHEY and SMNVEV (reference sequence). The CDR3 loop spans 19 amino acids. Trimming removed 6 bases from V and 8 bases from J; junction bases left unmatched: 18.

The V call is TRBV7-9, the J call TRBJ2-2, with 14 nucleotides matching TRBD2. The CDR3 loop spans 18 amino acids. Germline V gives CDR1 SEHNR, CDR2 FQNEAQ (reference sequence). V shed 5 bases and J 4 bases; nucleotides not matched to a gene: 9. The CDR3 region has the DNA TGTGCCAGCAGCCCACGACTAGCGGGAGGGCCGGGCACCGGGGAGCTGTTTTTT. This encodes CASSPRLAGGPGTGELFF.